This TCR beta chain is from a study of cytomegalovirus exposure and HLA in healthy donors. Overall study findings and caveats: Some public TCRs appeared in many individuals, while most sequences were rare. Cytomegalovirus association was listed for around 170 TCR beta chains.

Comments on this clone: Its antigen is not identified.

V lost 6 bases and J lost 3, with 15 bases in between. The CDR3 is 14 amino acids. The germline V gene encodes CDR1 MNHNY and CDR2 SVGAGI (reference sequence). The method was immunoSEQ multiplex PCR; TCRdb's version includes in-frame clones alone and lacks a portion of them. This sample has a few hundred thousand clones, with 65% to 90% found just once. The clonotype originates from a woman younger than 30 in good health and CMV-seronegative. The sequenced sample consisted of PBMCs. J is TRBJ2-7 and V is TRBV6-6, with D possibly TRBD2 on 6 matching bases. CDR3 in DNA: TGTGCCAGCAGGTCGGGACTGGGGTTCTACGAGCAGTACTTC. Encoded protein: CASRSGLGFYEQYF.